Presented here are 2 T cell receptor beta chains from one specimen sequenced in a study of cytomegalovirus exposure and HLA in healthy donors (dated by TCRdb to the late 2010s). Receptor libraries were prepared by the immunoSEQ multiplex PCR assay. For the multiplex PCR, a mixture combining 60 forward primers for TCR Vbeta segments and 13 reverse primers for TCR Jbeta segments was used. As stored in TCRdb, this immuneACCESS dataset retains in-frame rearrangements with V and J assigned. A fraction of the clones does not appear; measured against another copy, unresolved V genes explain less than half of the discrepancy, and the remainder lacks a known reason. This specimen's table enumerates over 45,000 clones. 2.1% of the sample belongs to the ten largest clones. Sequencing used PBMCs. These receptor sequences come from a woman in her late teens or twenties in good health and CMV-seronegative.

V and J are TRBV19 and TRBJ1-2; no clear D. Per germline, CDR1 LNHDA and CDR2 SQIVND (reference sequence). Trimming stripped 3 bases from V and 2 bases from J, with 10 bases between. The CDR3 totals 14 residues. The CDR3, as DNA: TGTGCCAGTAGTATCGGGGTATTCAACTATGGCTACACCTTC. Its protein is CASSIGVFNYGYTF. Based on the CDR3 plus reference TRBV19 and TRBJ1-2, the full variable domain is DGGITQSPKYLFRKEGQNVTLSCEQNLNHDAMYWYRQDPGQGLRLIYYSQIVNDFQKGDIAEGYSVSREKKESFPLTVTSAQKNPTAFYLCASSIGVFNYGYTFGSGTRLTVV.

The CDR3 coding sequence is TGTGCCATCAGTGAGTCTCGAGGACAGGGGACTGAAGCTTTCTTT. It specifies CAISESRGQGTEAFF. V usage is TRBV10-3 and J usage is TRBJ1-1; TRBD1 agrees at 9 bases. The ends lost 0 bases at V and 5 bases at J; junction bases unmatched: 4. CDR1 is ENHRY, CDR2 SYGVKD, per germline. The CDR3 contains 15 residues.